Listed below are T cell receptor beta chains from one sample, sequenced in a study of vaccination effects on CD4 cells after COVID-19. The repertoire was sequenced with immunoSEQ multiplex PCR; TCRdb's copy has only in-frame clones and lacks some. In the table there are 25,000 to 35,000 clones, more than 65% of which are singletons. Antigens for these TCRs are unknown. Sequences were derived from CD4+ T cells from PBMCs cultured with HCoV-NL63 spike peptides, sampled after COVID-19 vaccination. The source of these receptors is a human donor who received a COVID-19 vaccine. Each CDR3 is given with its conserved first and last residue. A D gene is named only where the DNA matches it firmly. Size values are once, few and many counts, or a class for expanded clones, and some rows have none.

size,J,D,V,CDR3,DNA
.,TRBJ2-1,.,TRBV18,CASSTNGDNEQFF,TGTGCCAGCTCAACAAACGGGGATAATGAGCAGTTCTTC
.,TRBJ2-2,.,TRBV12-3/TRBV12-4,CASSLSLAGELFF,TGTGCCAGCAGTTTAAGTCTAGCCGGGGAGCTGTTTTTT
.,TRBJ2-5,.,TRBV19,CASSIATTTQETQYF,TGTGCCAGTAGTATAGCTACTACTACTCAAGAGACCCAGTACTTC
.,TRBJ2-4,.,TRBV5-4,CASSSREAQGIQYF,TGTGCCAGCAGCTCCAGGGAGGCCCAAGGCATTCAGTACTTC
.,TRBJ2-7,.,TRBV3-1/TRBV3-2,CASSQVQWFSNFEQYF,TGTGCCAGCAGCCAAGTTCAGTGGTTTAGCAATTTTGAGCAGTACTTC
.,TRBJ2-3,TRBD1,TRBV29-1,CSSSRTGGTTDTQYF,TGCAGCTCGAGTCGGACAGGGGGTACCACAGATACGCAGTATTTT
.,TRBJ2-3,.,TRBV21-1,CASSRTSGSCADTQYF,TGTGCCAGCAGCAGAACTAGCGGGAGTTGTGCAGATACGCAGTATTTT
once,TRBJ2-2,TRBD2,TRBV7-2,CASSQGLAGVPGELFF,TGTGCCAGCAGCCAGGGACTAGCGGGAGTACCTGGGGAGCTGTTTTTT
few,TRBJ1-2,.,TRBV5-1,CASSPLGPSTRNYGYTF,TGCGCCAGCAGCCCCCTTGGGCCCTCCACCAGGAACTATGGCTACACCTTC
.,TRBJ2-7,.,TRBV5-6,CASSSLVAYEQYF,TGTGCCAGCAGCTCCTTAGTGGCCTACGAGCAGTACTTC
.,TRBJ2-7,.,TRBV30,CAWKLGQPFYEQYF,TGTGCCTGGAAGCTGGGACAACCATTTTACGAGCAGTACTTC
.,TRBJ2-7,.,TRBV6-5,CASASSYEQYF,TGTGCCAGCGCCAGCTCCTACGAGCAGTACTTC
once,TRBJ1-2,.,TRBV5-1,CASSLRGNYGYTF,TGCGCCAGCAGCTTGAGGGGGAACTATGGCTACACCTTC
medium-sized,TRBJ1-2,TRBD1,TRBV7-2,CASSYYIDREVTF,TGTGCCAGCAGCTACTATATAGACAGGGAAGTCACCTTC
.,TRBJ2-5,.,TRBV18,CASSPPGRTETQYF,TGTGCCAGCTCACCACCGGGGCGGACCGAGACCCAGTACTTC
.,TRBJ2-1,.,TRBV4-1,CASSTRGNEQFF,TGCGCCAGCAGTACAAGAGGGAATGAGCAGTTCTTC
.,TRBJ2-1,.,TRBV5-1,CASNRDPENNEQFF,TGCGCCAGCAACCGGGACCCAGAGAACAATGAGCAGTTCTTC
.,TRBJ1-2,TRBD1,TRBV9,CASSEQGSGYTF,TGTGCCAGCAGCGAACAGGGGAGCGGCTACACCTTC
.,TRBJ1-2,.,TRBV6-5,CASSYSGPPDGYTF,TGTGCCAGCAGTTATTCGGGACCCCCGGATGGCTACACCTTC
.,TRBJ1-1,.,TRBV7-6,CASSRTGLGTEAFF,TGTGCCAGCAGCCGAACAGGCTTAGGGACTGAAGCTTTCTTT
few,TRBJ2-2,TRBD2,TRBV5-1,CASSLGLAGVSNGELFF,TGCGCCAGCAGCTTGGGACTAGCGGGAGTTAGTAACGGGGAGCTGTTTTTT
.,TRBJ2-1,TRBD1,TRBV6-5,CASSKDRGLNEQFF,TGTGCCAGCAGCAAGGACAGGGGGCTCAATGAGCAGTTCTTC
.,TRBJ2-7,.,TRBV27,CASRVRGAYEQYF,TGTGCCAGTAGAGTAAGGGGGGCCTACGAGCAGTACTTC
.,TRBJ2-1,.,TRBV11-2,CASSVGSGSYNEQFF,TGTGCCAGCAGCGTCGGGAGCGGCTCCTACAATGAGCAGTTCTTC
few,TRBJ2-3,TRBD2,TRBV10-2,CASSQSAGGRTDTQYF,TGCGCCAGCAGTCAATCAGCGGGAGGGCGGACAGATACGCAGTATTTT
.,TRBJ2-4,TRBD1,TRBV20-1,CSASRKGASAKNIQYF,TGCAGTGCTAGTCGTAAGGGGGCATCAGCCAAAAACATTCAGTACTTC
.,TRBJ2-1,TRBD2,TRBV19,CASSTSLRAGGIKFF,TGTGCCAGTAGTACCTCCCTGAGAGCGGGAGGTATCAAGTTCTTC
.,TRBJ1-2,.,TRBV4-1,CASSTPGQTTYGYTF,TGCGCCAGCAGCACCCCGGGACAAACGACCTACGGCTACACCTTC
.,TRBJ2-1,.,TRBV21-1,CASSKERELNEQFF,TGTGCCAGCAGCAAAGAGCGAGAACTCAATGAGCAGTTCTTC
.,TRBJ1-3,.,TRBV5-1,CASSDQPDSGNTIYF,TGCGCCAGCAGCGATCAGCCTGACTCTGGAAACACCATATATTTT
.,TRBJ2-7,TRBD2,TRBV5-1,CASRLGPTSGGYEQYF,TGCGCCAGCAGATTGGGACCGACTAGCGGGGGCTACGAGCAGTACTTC
.,TRBJ1-1,.,TRBV11-2,CASSHPLNTEAFF,TGTGCCAGCAGCCACCCCCTGAACACTGAAGCTTTCTTT
.,TRBJ1-2,.,TRBV5-5,CASSLDPGGRGGYTF,TGTGCCAGCAGCTTGGATCCCGGGGGGCGCGGCGGCTACACCTTC
.,TRBJ2-5,TRBD1,TRBV18,CASSSGTGMETQYF,TGTGCCAGCTCATCCGGGACAGGGATGGAGACCCAGTACTTC
.,TRBJ1-4,.,TRBV7-8,CASSWEGLPNEKLFF,TGTGCCAGCAGCTGGGAGGGGTTGCCTAATGAAAAACTGTTTTTT
.,TRBJ1-2,.,TRBV14,CASSVQGGGVVSGYTF,TGTGCCAGCAGCGTACAGGGAGGTGGTGTCGTGAGTGGCTACACCTTC
.,TRBJ2-1,.,TRBV12-5,CASGPSGSSYNEQFF,TGTGCTAGTGGGCCGAGTGGTAGCTCCTACAATGAGCAGTTCTTC
.,TRBJ2-5,.,TRBV15,CATSRDSLGARKRVETQYF,TGTGCCACCAGCAGAGACTCCTTGGGCGCACGAAAACGGGTAGAGACCCAGTACTTC
.,TRBJ1-2,TRBD1,TRBV4-1,CASSQDPGGGYTF,TGCGCCAGCAGCCAAGATCCAGGGGGCGGCTACACCTTC
.,TRBJ2-5,.,TRBV5-1,CASSFGDPETQYF,TGCGCCAGCAGCTTCGGAGATCCCGAGACCCAGTACTTC
few,TRBJ1-2,.,TRBV19,CASSIPDTNYGYTF,TGTGCCAGTAGTATCCCGGACACCAACTATGGCTACACCTTC
medium-sized,TRBJ1-1,.,TRBV18,CASSLKTANTEAFF,TGTGCCAGCTCACTAAAGACAGCGAACACTGAAGCTTTCTTT
.,TRBJ2-5,TRBD1,TRBV18,CASSPDRDTQYF,TGTGCCAGCTCACCTGACAGGGATACCCAGTACTTC
.,TRBJ2-3,.,TRBV4-1,CASSQDWTNTDTQYF,TGCGCCAGCAGCCAAGATTGGACTAACACAGATACGCAGTATTTT
.,TRBJ2-5,.,TRBV5-1,CASSLGLRRIRQETQYF,TGCGCCAGCAGCTTGGGCCTAAGACGCATTAGACAAGAGACCCAGTACTTC
.,TRBJ2-5,.,TRBV4-1,CASSQDPYQETQYF,TGCGCCAGCAGCCAAGATCCCTACCAAGAGACCCAGTACTTC